Listed below are T cell receptor beta chains from one sample, sequenced in a study of T cell changes during pregnancy in multiple sclerosis. Clones were read by immunoSEQ multiplex PCR, and TCRdb kept only the in-frame ones, dropping some. The table includes about 40,000 clones, about 87% detected once. The sequencing used CD4+ T cells from peripheral blood mononuclear cells, collected in the second trimester of pregnancy. These receptors were obtained from a female donor with multiple sclerosis, enrolled in a pregnancy study. CDR3s include the opening cysteine and the closing phenylalanine or tryptophan. The D gene is left open where the match is weak. Size tells how often a clone was seen (once, few, many) or the class of an expanded clone, and some rows leave it out.

TRBD1	.	TRBV7-9	16	TRBJ2-7	TGTGCCAGCAGCTTCGGGTCAGGGGGTCCTTTTTACGAGCAGTACTTC	CASSFGSGGPFYEQYF
.	once	TRBV7-9	11	TRBJ1-3	TGTGCCAGCAGCTCCTTTGACACCATATATTTT	CASSSFDTIYF
TRBD1	.	TRBV28	15	TRBJ1-4	TGTGCCAGCAGTTTGGTTGGGACAGGAAATGAAAAACTGTTTTTT	CASSLVGTGNEKLFF
TRBD2	.	TRBV5-8	14	TRBJ2-1	TGTGCCAGCAGCCTATTAGCGGGAGGGGGTGAGCAGTTCTTC	CASSLLAGGGEQFF
.	.	TRBV18	14	TRBJ2-7	TGTGCCAGCTCACCATATCGGGGTTCCTACGAGCAGTACTTC	CASSPYRGSYEQYF
.	once	TRBV5-1	16	TRBJ1-1	TGCGCCAGCAGCTTGTCAGGGTTCTCTGGTTACAGTGAAGCTTTCTTT	CASSLSGFSGYSEAFF
.	.	TRBV5-1	13	TRBJ1-1	TGCGCCAGCAGCAAGGACATCCTCACTGAAGCTTTCTTT	CASSKDILTEAFF
.	.	TRBV28	14	TRBJ2-3	TGTGCCGCAGATACGGGACTCCGCCCGGATACGCAGTATTTT	CAADTGLRPDTQYF
.	.	TRBV5-6	17	TRBJ1-1	TGTGCCAGCAGCCCCCCATGGGGCGGGGCCCTTAACACTGAAGCTTTCTTT	CASSPPWGGALNTEAFF
TRBD2	.	TRBV28	15	TRBJ2-5	TGTGCCAGCAGTGGGGGACTAGCGGGAAAAGAGACCCAGTACTTC	CASSGGLAGKETQYF
TRBD1	.	TRBV19	15	TRBJ2-7	TGTGCCAGTAGCGACAGGGGGAAAGCGTCCTACGAGCAGTACTTC	CASSDRGKASYEQYF
.	.	TRBV6-1	14	TRBJ1-5	TGTGCCAGCAGGGCCCTTGGGGGGAATCAGCCCCAGCATTTT	CASRALGGNQPQHF
TRBD2	once	TRBV19	15	TRBJ2-1	TGTGCCAGTACCCAACTAGCGGGGATAGGCAATGAGCAGTTCTTC	CASTQLAGIGNEQFF
TRBD1	.	TRBV4-3	17	TRBJ1-2	TGCGCCAGCAGCCAAGATGGGCGGCAGGGGGGTATCTATGGCTACACCTTC	CASSQDGRQGGIYGYTF
TRBD2	.	TRBV10-3	15	TRBJ2-7	TGTGCCATCAGTGCTCGGCGGGAGGGCCCAGGTGAGCAGTACTTC	CAISARREGPGEQYF
.	.	TRBV30	15	TRBJ1-4	TGTGCCTGGAGTGCCGGGACGGGGGGGGCGGAAAAACTGTTTTTT	CAWSAGTGGAEKLFF
.	.	TRBV5-6	16	TRBJ2-3	TGTGCCAGCAGCTTGGTCGACAGCCGTTCCGGAGATACGCAGTATTTT	CASSLVDSRSGDTQYF
.	once	TRBV30	15	TRBJ2-7	TGTGCCTGGAGGAAACAGTCGAAAACCCCCTACGAGCAGTACTTC	CAWRKQSKTPYEQYF
TRBD2	.	TRBV9	17	TRBJ2-1	TGTGCCAGCAGCGTAGATGTGACTAGCGGGCTGAGGGATGAGCAGTTCTTC	CASSVDVTSGLRDEQFF
TRBD2	.	TRBV2	14	TRBJ2-3	TGTGCCAGCAGCTCTGGGAGGGCCGGAAATACGCAGTATTTT	CASSSGRAGNTQYF
TRBD1	.	TRBV18	12	TRBJ2-2	TGTGCCAGCTCGACAGGGACCGGGGAGCTGTTTTTT	CASSTGTGELFF
TRBD1	.	TRBV5-1	13	TRBJ2-7	TGCGCCAGCAGCCGGGACAGGGCCTACGAGCAGTACTTC	CASSRDRAYEQYF
TRBD1	.	TRBV29-1	15	TRBJ2-4	TGCAGCGTTGCTCGGGACAGGGGTACCAAAAACATTCAGTACTTC	CSVARDRGTKNIQYF
TRBD1	.	TRBV7-6	16	TRBJ2-2	TGTGCCAGCAGCCCTGGGGACAGGGGGCGCGGCGGGGAGCTGTTTTTT	CASSPGDRGRGGELFF
TRBD2	.	TRBV11-2	16	TRBJ2-3	TGTGCCAGCAGCTTAGGGCTAGCGGGAAGCACAGATACGCAGTATTTT	CASSLGLAGSTDTQYF
TRBD1	once	TRBV30	15	TRBJ2-5	TGTGCCTGGAGAAATGTACAGGGGCCTAGAGAGACCCAGTACTTC	CAWRNVQGPRETQYF
TRBD1	.	TRBV29-1	12	TRBJ2-2	TGCAGCGTCAGGACAGGGATCGGGGAGCTGTTTTTT	CSVRTGIGELFF
.	.	TRBV6-1	15	TRBJ2-3	TGTGCCAGCAGTGGTGGGGGGACCTACACAGATACGCAGTATTTT	CASSGGGTYTDTQYF
.	.	TRBV9	14	TRBJ2-1	TGTGCCAGCAGCCCGCTAGCGTTCCACAATGAGCAGTTCTTC	CASSPLAFHNEQFF
TRBD2	.	TRBV4-3	15	TRBJ2-1	TGCGCCAGCAGCCCGCGGGCCGGGACTAACAATGAGCAGTTCTTC	CASSPRAGTNNEQFF
.	.	TRBV4-3	15	TRBJ1-3	TGCGCCAGCAGCCAAGATGAGATCTCTGGAAACACCATATATTTT	CASSQDEISGNTIYF
.	.	TRBV5-1	15	TRBJ2-1	TGCGCCAGCAGCTGGACCGGGACTGGACCCAATGAGCAGTTCTTC	CASSWTGTGPNEQFF
.	.	TRBV5-6	15	TRBJ1-4	TGTGCCAGCAGCTTGGATGGGGGAGGAGGCGAAAAACTGTTTTTT	CASSLDGGGGEKLFF
.	.	TRBV18	14	TRBJ1-2	TGTGCCAGCTCATCGGGGAGAGCTAACTATGGCTACACCTTC	CASSSGRANYGYTF
.	.	TRBV6-5	15	TRBJ1-5	TGTGCCAGCAGCCCCCGGGGGGGAGTGCGTCAGCCCCAGCATTTT	CASSPRGGVRQPQHF
TRBD1	.	TRBV6-6	15	TRBJ2-7	TGTGCCAGCAGTACCTCGGACAGGGCGGTCCACGAGCAGTACTTC	CASSTSDRAVHEQYF
TRBD1	.	TRBV30	17	TRBJ2-7	TGTGCCTGGAGTGGGACAGGGGTCTTACTGCGGCGGGTGGAGCAGTACTTC	CAWSGTGVLLRRVEQYF
.	.	TRBV28	14	TRBJ2-5	TGTGCCAGCAGTTTTTTTACTATTAGGGAGACCCAGTACTTC	CASSFFTIRETQYF
.	.	TRBV4-1	11	TRBJ1-1	TGCGCCAGCCAGACTAACACTGAAGCTTTCTTT	CASQTNTEAFF
TRBD2	.	TRBV9	13	TRBJ2-7	TGTGCCAGCAGCGTAGCTACGGGAGGCGAGCAGTACTTC	CASSVATGGEQYF
.	.	TRBV9	14	TRBJ2-1	TGTGCCAGCAGCGTGCGACAAAATTACAATGAGCAGTTCTTC	CASSVRQNYNEQFF
TRBD2	.	TRBV5-1	16	TRBJ2-5	TGCGCCAGCAGCTTGAGTCTAGCGGGAGGCCCCGAGACCCAGTACTTC	CASSLSLAGGPETQYF
.	.	TRBV5-6	17	TRBJ2-7	TGTGCCAGCAGCTTGGCCCCGGGGGGACAGGAGAGCTACGAGCAGTACTTC	CASSLAPGGQESYEQYF
TRBD2	.	TRBV4-1	17	TRBJ2-3	TGCGCCAGCAGCCAAGTGGGAGGGAGACAGAGCACAGATACGCAGTATTTT	CASSQVGGRQSTDTQYF
.	.	TRBV7-8	15	TRBJ1-2	TGTGCCAGCAGCTTAGCTCGGCAGGGGAAGGGGGGCTACACCTTC	CASSLARQGKGGYTF
TRBD1	.	TRBV10-3	14	TRBJ1-3	TGTGCCATCAGTACAGGGGGTACTGGAAACACCATATATTTT	CAISTGGTGNTIYF
.	.	TRBV7-2	18	TRBJ2-1	TGTGCCAGCAGCTTAGGCGCGGGGGCGGGCCCTGTTCGAGATGAGCAGTTCTTC	CASSLGAGAGPVRDEQFF
.	.	TRBV14	15	TRBJ1-4	TGTGCCAGCAGCCAAGTCGACGGGAGGGTCGAAAAACTGTTTTTT	CASSQVDGRVEKLFF
TRBD2	.	TRBV18	15	TRBJ2-7	TGTGCCAGCTCACCATCGACTAGCTCCTTTCACGAGCAGTACTTC	CASSPSTSSFHEQYF
TRBD2	.	TRBV4-2	18	TRBJ2-2	TGTGCCAGCAGCCAAGATTACAGGCCTAGCGGGCAGACCGGGGAGCTGTTTTTT	CASSQDYRPSGQTGELFF
.	.	TRBV29-1	13	TRBJ1-1	TGCAGCGTTGACATAGATGGGACATCTGAAGCTTTCTTT	CSVDIDGTSEAFF
.	.	TRBV6-4	13	TRBJ2-3	TGTGCCAGCAGTGACTCTAGCGGTATCACGCAGTATTTT	CASSDSSGITQYF
.	once	TRBV15	14	TRBJ1-5	TGTGCCACCAGCCATGGGGGGAGCAATCAGCCCCAGCATTTT	CATSHGGSNQPQHF
.	few	TRBV19	14	TRBJ1-2	TGTGCCAGTAGTATAGAGGGCAGGTCCTATGGCTACACCTTC	CASSIEGRSYGYTF
.	.	TRBV7-6	16	TRBJ2-1	TGTGCCAGCAGCTTAGTCTCCCGGCGGGGTCAGAATGAGCAGTTCTTC	CASSLVSRRGQNEQFF
TRBD2	once	TRBV2	18	TRBJ2-3	TGTGCCAGCAGGAGGGGACTAGCGGGAGTGTTGGGCACAGATACGCAGTATTTT	CASRRGLAGVLGTDTQYF
.	.	TRBV27	15	TRBJ1-2	TGTGCCAGCAGTCCTGAGGGGGGGCCGACCTATGGCTACACCTTC	CASSPEGGPTYGYTF
TRBD1	.	TRBV19	14	TRBJ1-3	TGTGCCAGTACCCGGACAGGGGGCGGAAACACCATATATTTT	CASTRTGGGNTIYF
.	.	TRBV9	14	TRBJ1-2	TGTGCCAGCAGCGTAGCTTGGAGGGGTGGGGGCTACACCTTC	CASSVAWRGGGYTF
TRBD2	once	TRBV28	15	TRBJ2-1	TGTGCCAGCAGTTTCTCTAGCGGGAGGGCAAGTGAGCAGTTCTTC	CASSFSSGRASEQFF